This T cell receptor beta chain was retrieved from a study of T cell responses to AZD1222 COVID-19 vaccine. Findings of the study overall: Targets within unmutated variant regions were reportedly found for nearly half of spike-specific TCRs.

From germline, CDR1 is MNHEY and CDR2 SMNVEV (reference sequence). Trimming took 1 base from V and 2 from J, leaving 9 bases between them. The CDR3 runs to 14 residues. About this clone itself: Its target is unknown.

Data came from immunoSEQ multiplex PCR; TCRdb stores just in-frame clones and leaves some out. The sample lists roughly 150,000 clones, 85% to 95% seen once, with under 6% in the top ten. The origin of this receptor is an adult who received the AZD1222 COVID-19 vaccine. The specimen was peripheral blood, collected 28 days after the second AZD1222 dose. The chain couples TRBV27 to TRBJ2-7; no reliable D call. CDR3 in DNA: TGTGCCAGCAGTTTATGGGCAGACGCCTACGAGCAGTACTTC. It codes for CASSLWADAYEQYF.